One and the same sample provided the 15 T cell receptor beta chains below, sequenced in a study of tumor-infiltrating lymphocytes in localized non-small cell lung cancer. This table comes from immunoSEQ multiplex PCR, and its TCRdb copy is limited to in-frame clones, with some not included. The sample yields about 12,000 clones, around 80% seen once. The sequenced sample consisted of lung tumor tissue. These receptors were obtained from a human donor with non-small cell lung cancer.

This rearrangement joins TRBV9 to TRBJ2-3; 8 bases fit TRBD1. V lost 0 bases and J lost 4; bases outside the gene matches: 4. CDR1 and CDR2 (germline): SGDLS, YYNGEE. The CDR3 has 15 amino acids. CDR3 protein: CASSVAGGPPDTQYF. The CDR3 DNA reads TGTGCCAGCAGCGTAGCAGGGGGCCCCCCAGATACGCAGTATTTT.

The chain uses TRBV19 and TRBJ2-6; unclear D gene. With 3 bases removed from V and 5 bases from J, the gap between germline ends came to 20 bases. The CDR3 covers 18 residues. CDR1 is LNHDA, CDR2 SQIVND, per germline (reference sequence). Here the CDR3 reads CASSIPLTNQSRANVLTF. CDR3 DNA: TGTGCCAGTAGTATTCCGCTGACAAATCAAAGTCGGGCCAACGTCCTGACTTTC.

The J gene is TRBJ1-4, the V gene TRBV29-1, with D tentatively TRBD1 (6 bases). From germline, CDR1 is SQVTM and CDR2 ANQGSEA. The CDR3 consists of 13 residues. Trimming took off 3 bases at V and 5 bases at J, with 10 bases between the two ends. The CDR3 nucleotides are TGCAGCGTTGATGTAGGGGGGAATGAAAAACTGTTTTTT. Amino acids: CSVDVGGNEKLFF.

V is TRBV6-5 and J is TRBJ1-2, with a weak D call TRBD1 (5 bases). The CDR3 length is 13 residues. CDR1 is MNHEY and CDR2 is SVGAGI in the germline V gene. Trimming stripped 6 bases from V and 3 bases from J, with 11 bases between. The CDR3 region has the DNA TGTGCCAGCAGGGGGCAGACCTACTATGGCTACACCTTC. Encoded protein: CASRGQTYYGYTF.

This rearrangement joins TRBV7-9 to TRBJ2-3; D remains unclear. Germline CDR1 reads SEHNR; CDR2 reads FQNEAQ (reference sequence). V lost 6 bases and J lost 3, with 13 bases in between. The length of the CDR3 is 14 residues. CDR3 in amino acids: CASSESFGTDTQYF. The CDR3 coding sequence is TGTGCCAGCAGTGAGTCTTTTGGGACAGATACGCAGTATTTT.

The CDR3 region is CASTGPGAYEQYF. The CDR3 DNA reads as TGCGCCAGCACGGGACCGGGAGCCTACGAGCAGTACTTC. The chain combines TRBV4-1 with TRBJ2-7; D possibly corresponds to TRBD2 (6 bases). The CDR3 extends over 13 amino acids. V lost 7 bases and J lost 2, with 12 bases in between. The germline CDR1 and CDR2 sequences are MGHRA and YSYEKL.

V is TRBV6-4 and J is TRBJ2-3; TRBD2 matches at 8 bases. CDR1 and CDR2 (germline): MRHNA, SNTAGT. V shed 3 bases, J shed 1 base, and the junction held 0 bases outside the gene matches. The CDR3 is made up of 14 amino acids. In DNA form, the CDR3 reads TGTGCCAGCAGTGAAGCGGGGGGCACAGATACGCAGTATTTT. Its protein is CASSEAGGTDTQYF.

The chain combines TRBV19 with TRBJ2-1; 9 nucleotides agree with TRBD2. Germline V gene sequence: CDR1 LNHDA, CDR2 SQIVND (reference sequence). This CDR3 comprises 15 residues. The V and J ends lost 6 bases and 5 bases, in that order; junction bases with no gene match: 8. The CDR3 region is CASRLAGSAHNEQFF. The DNA for the CDR3 is TGTGCCAGTAGGCTAGCGGGGTCCGCGCACAATGAGCAGTTCTTC. Variable domain in full (rest from reference TRBV19 and TRBJ2-1): DGGITQSPKYLFRKEGQNVTLSCEQNLNHDAMYWYRQDPGQGLRLIYYSQIVNDFQKGDIAEGYSVSREKKESFPLTVTSAQKNPTAFYLCASRLAGSAHNEQFFGPGTRLTVL.

This sequence joins TRBV7-9 and TRBJ2-5, with D maybe TRBD1 (5 bases). Per the germline V gene, CDR1 is SEHNR and CDR2 is FQNEAQ (reference sequence). Trimming removed 3 bases from V and 5 bases from J, with 13 bases in between. The CDR3 runs 14 residues. The CDR3 reads CASSFTSGWETQYF. The DNA of the CDR3 is TGTGCCAGCAGCTTTACTTCAGGGTGGGAGACCCAGTACTTC.

The rearrangement links TRBV29-1 to TRBJ2-1, with a tentative D call TRBD2 (7 bases). The CDR3 contains 12 residues. From germline, CDR1 is SQVTM and CDR2 ANQGSEA. Trimming shortened V by 5 bases and J by 9 bases, and 14 bases separated the two germline ends. DNA of the CDR3: TGCAGCGTTTCCGGGGGGCGGGGTGAGCAGTTCTTC. It translates to CSVSGGRGEQFF.

In this sample, this clone turned up once. V gene TRBV5-5 combines with J gene TRBJ2-7; 9 bases line up with TRBD2. Germline V gene lookup returns CDR1 SGHKS and CDR2 YYEKEE (reference sequence). There are 15 residues in the CDR3. V lost 4 bases, J lost 4 bases, and 9 bases stayed unmatched. The CDR3 sequence is CASSAKRGEPYEQYF. DNA for the CDR3: TGTGCCAGCAGCGCAAAGCGGGGGGAGCCGTACGAGCAGTACTTC. Drawing the rest from reference TRBV5-5 and TRBJ2-7, the complete variable domain is DAGVTQSPTHLIKTRGQQVTLRCSPISGHKSVSWYQQVLGQGPQFIFQYYEKEERGRGNFPDRFSARQFPNYSSELNVNALLLGDSALYLCASSAKRGEPYEQYFGPGTRLTVT.

The rearrangement links TRBV7-2 to TRBJ2-2; D is unclear. Germline CDR1 is SGHTA and CDR2 is FQGNSA. V was shortened by 1 base and J by 5 bases, with 11 bases between the two germline ends. The CDR3 extends over 15 amino acids. The CDR3 loop is CASSLGGRDTGELFF. As DNA, the CDR3 is TGTGCCAGCAGCTTAGGAGGTCGAGATACCGGGGAGCTGTTTTTT.

This clone showed up just a few times. The CDR3, as DNA: TGTGCCAGCAGTTGGAGCACAGATACGCAGTATTTT. This encodes CASSWSTDTQYF. The rearrangement joins TRBV13 to TRBJ2-3; D gene uncertain. Trimming removed 6 bases at V and 0 bases at J, with 4 bases between. The V gene's germline CDR1 is PRHDT and CDR2 FYEKMQ (reference sequence). There are 12 residues in the CDR3.

The V gene is TRBV25-1, the J gene TRBJ1-1; 11 positions match TRBD1. Losses at the gene ends were 4 bases for V and 4 bases for J; bases not matched to a gene: 2. The germline CDR1 and CDR2 sequences are MGHDK and SYGVNS. The CDR3 has 14 amino acids. This CDR3 reads CASSGGTGGTEAFF. The CDR3 region has the DNA TGTGCCAGCAGTGGGGGGACAGGGGGCACTGAAGCTTTCTTT.

This chain joins TRBV10-1 and TRBJ1-2; D is unclear. V lost 3 bases and J lost 3, with 5 bases in between. CDR1 and CDR2 from the germline V gene are WNHNN and SYGVQD (reference sequence). CDR3 length: 12 residues. The CDR3 nucleotides are TGCGCCAGCAGTGACCAGGACTATGGCTACACCTTC. Translated: CASSDQDYGYTF.